Given below is one T cell receptor (beta chain) in context. The target of this receptor is not known. No per-base quality is available; no much larger clone lies one base away. Genomic DNA was isolated from the sorted cells so that the TCRbeta CDR3 region could be sequenced. The immunoSEQ Assay was used for sequencing of TCRbeta CDR3 regions. As stored in TCRdb, this immuneACCESS dataset retains in-frame rearrangements with V and J assigned. A fraction of the clones does not appear; measured against another copy, unresolved V genes explain less than half of the discrepancy, and the remainder lacks a known reason. The sample has tens of thousands of clones on record, around 90% of them singletons. Clones ranked in the top ten supply under 0.75% of the sample. Patients with autoimmune disease history or receiving systemic immunosuppression were excluded from the trial. Peripheral blood for TCR sequencing was collected from all dose cohorts at baseline, on cycle 4 day 1, and on cycle 7 day 1. The samples were taken from a phase I, first-in-human, multicenter, open-label dose-escalation trial of ivuxolimab. Adults with locally advanced or metastatic melanoma, renal cell carcinoma, hepatocellular carcinoma or head and neck squamous cell carcinoma were enrolled in the trial. CD4+ and CD8+ T cells were sorted separately from peripheral blood before TCR sequencing.

The data belong to a study of OX40 agonist ivuxolimab in advanced cancers. The study in broad terms: The costimulatory receptor OX40 (CD134) was targeted by ivuxolimab, a fully human IgG2 agonistic monoclonal antibody. A male proportion of under 85% and a mean age of approximately 55 years, ranging from roughly 23 to 85, were recorded for the dose-escalation cohort. The monotherapy dose-escalation portion (N of about 52 patients) of the phase I ivuxolimab trial is reported in the paper. The point of sequencing TCRbeta in the periphery was to test whether ivuxolimab changed TCR sequence diversity and drove clonal T-cell expansion. Intravenous ivuxolimab was administered to patients every 2 weeks at six dose levels: 0.01, 0.1, 0.3, 1.5, 3 and 10 mg/kg. Of the roughly 52 patients in dose escalation, about 20 had hepatocellular carcinoma, about 15 had melanoma, 9 had renal cell carcinoma and 9 had head and neck cancer. Prior anti-PD-1, anti-PD-L1 or anti-CTLA-4 therapy was permitted, and checkpoint inhibitors had been received by less than 45% of dose-escalation patients. Three dose-escalation patients achieved partial responses, one with hepatocellular carcinoma and two with cutaneous melanoma.

V loses 0 bases, J loses 4 bases, and the germline ends lie 16 bases apart. The CDR1 and CDR2 encoded by the germline V gene are SGDLS and YYNGEE. The CDR3 contains 17 residues, cysteine and phenylalanine counted. Here the CDR3 DNA is all that survives: 51 bases in frame from base 1. What the research found in general, with its limitations: Low levels of normalized T-cell clonal expansion were also seen in some patients who did not respond. After ivuxolimab, more expanded clones were found on average in CD8+ T cells than in CD4+ T cells. At doses from 0.1 to 3.0 mg/kg, clonal expansion was seen in both CD4+ and CD8+ blood T cells between baseline and week 6. The antigen specificity of the clonally expanded peripheral T cells was not determined. In the 0.1-3.0 mg/kg groups, partial responders were among the patients with the lowest normalized peripheral clonal expansion, particularly in CD8+ T cells.

The sample consisted of CD4+ or CD8+ T cells sorted from blood, taken in a trial of the OX40 agonist ivuxolimab. The sequence came from an adult with an advanced solid tumor such as melanoma, head and neck, liver or kidney cancer. In this chain, TRBV9 is recombined with TRBJ2-2; TRBD2 is perhaps the D gene, given 6 matching bases. At the DNA level, the sequence is TGTGCCAGCAGCGTAGCTCGCGGGATACGCGGCACCGGGGAGCTGTTTTTT. Translated, it gives CASSVARGIRGTGELFF.